The clone carrying this TCR beta chain was seen a handful of times. Its antigen is undetermined. This sample stems from a study of response to subunit inactivated influenza vaccine. General study results and limits: The authors offered the suggestion that each seasonal influenza vaccination recruits few new T cells.

A single record per CDR3 protein comes from TCRdb applying MiXCR to the RT-PCR reads. Among some 640,000 distinct CDR3 sequences listed, approximately 15% were seen once. This CDR3 comprises 13 residues. Trimming took 10 bases from V and 7 from J; bases not matched to a gene: 8. CDR1 SGHNT and CDR2 YYREEE come from the germline V gene (reference sequence). This chain connects TRBV5-4 to TRBJ2-1; 10 nucleotides agree with TRBD1. The receptor comes from a man aged 45-65 years who received an inactivated influenza vaccine. The sample consisted of PBMCs from blood, taken roughly 15 days before vaccination. CDR3 DNA: TGTGCCTCGGGACAGGGGACATGGAATGAGCAGTTCTTC. It codes for CASGQGTWNEQFF.